This T cell receptor (beta chain) was observed in a study of tumor and adjacent non-tumor tissue in lung cancer. TCRbeta libraries were built with three rounds of nested PCR, modified from ARM-PCR. TCRdb redid the calling of the multiplex PCR reads with MiXCR, one entry per CDR3 protein. The table has tens of thousands of distinct CDR3 sequences, roughly two thirds seen once. The CDR3 sequence is 15 residues long. Germline V gene data show CDR1 as LGHNA and CDR2 as YNFKEQ. No cell sorting was done before RNA was extracted from the tissue. This clonotype was detected only a few times. A junction boundary mismatches the germline segment, possibly from a read error.

The V gene is TRBV4-2, the J gene TRBJ2-2, with D perhaps matching TRBD2 (5 bases). This receptor was taken from a woman aged 40-49 years with non-small cell lung cancer. The sample taken for sequencing was lung tumor tissue. CDR3 amino acids: CASNQGFSNTGELFF. The CDR3 DNA reads as TGTGCCAGTAACCAAGGTTTCAGCAACACCGGGGAACTGTTTTTT.